A selection of T cell receptor beta chains follows, all from one sample in a study of identical twins. TCRdb ran MiXCR on the 5' RACE reads and lists one entry per CDR3 protein. The repertoire consists of about 700,000 distinct CDR3 sequences, with over 8.5% occurring once and the leading ten covering about 0.98%. The sample also formed part of further work on yellow fever vaccine responses in identical twins.

Sequenced material: PBMCs. These receptors were collected from a young woman in good health. The CDR3 runs from the conserved cysteine through the conserved F or W. D genes are given only for firm matches. Size tells how often a clone was seen (once, few, many) or the class of an expanded clone, and some rows leave it out.

v_gene	j_gene	d_gene	abundance	CDR3aa	CDR3nt
TRBV28	TRBJ2-1	TRBD2	.	CASTVGGAYNEQFF	TGTGCCAGCACCGTGGGGGGGGCCTACAATGAGCAGTTCTTC
TRBV24-1	TRBJ2-1	TRBD2	many	CATGTLAGESYNEQFF	TGTGCCACCGGGACACTAGCGGGAGAATCCTACAATGAGCAGTTCTTC
TRBV18	TRBJ2-5	.	.	CASSSLDETQYF	TGTGCCAGCTCAAGTCTAGATGAGACCCAGTACTTC
TRBV4-2	TRBJ2-3	TRBD2	few	CASSQGPGLIQTDTQYF	TGTGCCAGCAGCCAAGGGCCGGGACTAATACAAACAGATACGCAGTATTTT
TRBV29-1	TRBJ2-3	TRBD2	few	CSVVRREGPSDTQYF	TGCAGCGTTGTCAGGCGGGAGGGCCCTTCAGATACGCAGTATTTT
TRBV10-3	TRBJ2-5	.	many	CATGGALNWETQYF	TGTGCCACCGGTGGGGCGCTGAACTGGGAGACCCAGTACTTC
TRBV7-8	TRBJ2-7	TRBD1	few	CASSIGQGNSYEQYF	TGTGCCAGCAGCATAGGACAGGGTAACTCCTACGAGCAGTACTTC
TRBV15	TRBJ2-4	.	.	CATSREPGRPAKNIQYF	TGTGCCACCAGCAGAGAGCCAGGGAGGCCGGCCAAAAACATTCAGTACTTC
TRBV5-1	TRBJ2-2	TRBD1	.	CASSSPQGLLTGELFF	TGCGCCAGCAGCTCGCCACAGGGGCTCCTCACCGGGGAGCTGTTTTTT
TRBV27	TRBJ2-7	TRBD1	many	CASSSDRGRLYEQYF	TGTGCCAGCAGTTCGGACAGGGGGCGCCTATACGAGCAGTACTTC